A single sample gave rise to the 24 T cell receptor beta chains below, sequenced in a study of blood T cell repertoires in COVID-19 (TCRdb year 2020). Library construction relied on the immunoSEQ multiplex PCR assay. TCRdb provides this immuneACCESS table in a form limited to in-frame rearrangements. Some clones are lacking; in checked studies, under half of them reflect an unresolved V gene, and why the rest are absent is not known. The sample table contains some 46,000 clones; only one count was recorded for over 80% of them. The ten top clones hold approximately 4.3% of the sample. The specimen was peripheral blood. The receptor set was obtained from a human donor in a cohort sampled during active COVID-19.

This chain uses TRBV4-1 with TRBJ2-7; 10 bases are a match to TRBD1. This CDR3 spans 15 amino acids. Trimming removed 4 bases from V and 0 bases from J; junction bases left unmatched: 3. CDR1 is MGHRA, CDR2 YSYEKL, per germline. The CDR3 reads CASSPRDRGSYEQYF. In nucleotides, the CDR3 is TGCGCCAGCAGCCCCCGGGACAGGGGCTCCTACGAGCAGTACTTC.

This clone has only a few counts. This chain uses TRBV19 with TRBJ2-2, with TRBD1 as a possible D gene (8 bases). CDR3 length: 16 amino acids. V dropped 7 bases and J dropped 6 bases, with 21 bases sitting between them. Germline V lookup: CDR1 LNHDA, CDR2 SQIVND (reference sequence). The CDR3 DNA is TGTGCCAGTACCCCAAACAGGGGGGGATTGCCCGGGGAGCTGTTTTTT. Its translation is CASTPNRGGLPGELFF. Supplemented by reference TRBV19 and TRBJ2-2, the full variable domain reads DGGITQSPKYLFRKEGQNVTLSCEQNLNHDAMYWYRQDPGQGLRLIYYSQIVNDFQKGDIAEGYSVSREKKESFPLTVTSAQKNPTAFYLCASTPNRGGLPGELFFGEGSRLTVL.

This clone was seen only a few times. This chain links TRBV10-3 with TRBJ1-6; 8 bases match TRBD1. V dropped 6 bases and J dropped 10; count of bases not matched to a gene: 5. The CDR3 is 13 residues long. Germline values: CDR1 ENHRY, CDR2 SYGVKD. The CDR3 DNA reads TGTGCCATCAGAACCGGACAGGGCTCACCCCTCCACTTT. It codes for CAIRTGQGSPLHF.

The CDR3: CATSLAGADEQFF. The CDR3, as DNA: TGTGCCACCTCACTAGCGGGAGCTGATGAGCAGTTCTTC. The chain uses TRBV7-3 and TRBJ2-1; 11 bases align to TRBD2. Looked up from germline, CDR1 is SGHTA and CDR2 is FQGTGA. Trimming at V came to 10 bases and at J to 8 bases, leaving 7 bases not matched to a gene. CDR3 length: 13 residues.

In the case of this clone: A read error may account for a junction end that differs from germline. This chain connects TRBV28 to TRBJ2-7; 7 nucleotides match TRBD1. This CDR3 spans 11 amino acids. Germline values: CDR1 MDHEN, CDR2 SYDVKM. The chain's CDR3 is CATFQGDTKDF. CDR3 coding DNA: TGTGCCACCTTTCAGGGGGACACTAAGGACTTC.

The chain carries TRBV27 and TRBJ2-5; 8 bases are a match to TRBD2. The CDR3 is made up of 15 amino acids. Germline-derived CDR1 and CDR2 are MNHEY and SMNVEV (reference sequence). The V and J ends lost 6 bases and 3 bases, in that order; junction bases with no gene match: 9. CDR3: CASSPGTRGEETQYF. The CDR3 nucleotides are TGTGCCAGCAGCCCGGGGACTAGAGGGGAAGAGACCCAGTACTTC.

The genes are TRBV15 and TRBJ2-7; TRBD2 is a possible D gene (6 bases). V was shortened by 5 bases and J by 5 bases, with 13 bases between the two germline ends. CDR3 length: 13 amino acids. The germline V gene encodes CDR1 LNHNV and CDR2 YYDKDF (reference sequence). In DNA form, the CDR3 reads TGTGCCACCAGCCACGGGAGCCTGGACGAGCAGTACTTC. This gives the protein CATSHGSLDEQYF.

CDR3 sequence reads: CASSEPPSTGYEQYF. The CDR3 DNA follows: TGTGCCAGCAGTGAACCGCCCAGCACAGGTTACGAGCAGTACTTC. This sequence joins TRBV6-1 and TRBJ2-7; possibly TRBD1 for D (5 bases). Germline CDR1 MNHNS, CDR2 SASEGT. Trimming cost V 2 bases and J 4 bases, with 15 bases left between them. The CDR3 runs to 15 residues.

The chain joins TRBV7-2 to TRBJ2-7, with TRBD1 matching over 7 bases. This CDR3 has 15 amino acids. Germline CDR1 reads SGHTA; CDR2 reads FQGNSA. Trimming removed 5 bases from V and 7 bases from J; junction bases left unmatched: 14. The CDR3 region is CASSPGTVGQGEQYF. CDR3 bases: TGTGCCAGCAGCCCCGGGACAGTCGGCCAGGGGGAGCAGTACTTC.

CDR3 in DNA: TGTGCCAGCACCCTGACAGGCGCTGGGTTCAATGAGCAGTTCTTC. Translated: CASTLTGAGFNEQFF. The chain carries TRBV28 and TRBJ2-1, with a possible D match to TRBD1 (6 bases). V lost 7 bases and J 6 bases, leaving 19 bases between the germline ends. CDR1 MDHEN and CDR2 SYDVKM come from the germline V gene. The CDR3 has 15 amino acids.

This rearrangement joins TRBV27 to TRBJ2-1, with D possibly being TRBD1 (5 bases). V was clipped by 2 bases and J by 0 bases, with 11 bases between them. This CDR3 has 16 residues. In germline, CDR1 is MNHEY, CDR2 SMNVEV (reference sequence). The CDR3 sequence is CASSLQTESSYNEQFF. The CDR3 coding sequence is TGTGCCAGCAGTTTACAGACAGAGAGCTCCTACAATGAGCAGTTCTTC.

The rearrangement links TRBV3-1 (or the pseudogene TRBV3-2) to TRBJ2-5; D is ambiguous. The germline V gene has CDR1 LGHDT and CDR2 YNNKEL (reference sequence). This CDR3 has 15 amino acids. Trimming took off 3 bases at V and 5 bases at J, with 16 bases between the two ends. The CDR3 is CASSHRGLSGETQYF. The CDR3 coding sequence is TGTGCCAGCAGCCATCGCGGCCTCTCGGGTGAGACCCAGTACTTC.

This chain connects TRBV19 to TRBJ2-6; TRBD1 matches at 12 bases. The junction had 8 bases not matched to a gene; V was cut back by 5 bases and J by 3 bases. The CDR3 is 18 residues long. Germline-derived CDR1 and CDR2 are LNHDA and SQIVND (reference sequence). DNA of the CDR3: TGTGCCAGTAGTGAACCGGGACAGGGGGCGCGTGGGGCCAACGTCCTGACTTTC. Translated: CASSEPGQGARGANVLTF. The full variable domain, completed using reference TRBV19 and TRBJ2-6, is DGGITQSPKYLFRKEGQNVTLSCEQNLNHDAMYWYRQDPGQGLRLIYYSQIVNDFQKGDIAEGYSVSREKKESFPLTVTSAQKNPTAFYLCASSEPGQGARGANVLTFGAGSRLTVL.

This chain uses TRBV11-2 with TRBJ2-1; D is undetermined. The CDR3 runs to 13 residues. Germline V lookup: CDR1 SGHAT, CDR2 FQNNGV. The V end lost 5 bases, the J end lost 9 bases, and 14 bases lay between the germline ends. The CDR3 loop is CASSGGNWAEQFF. The DNA of the CDR3 is TGTGCCAGCAGCGGTGGAAACTGGGCTGAGCAGTTCTTC. The whole variable domain, remainder taken from reference TRBV11-2 and TRBJ2-1, is EAGVAQSPRYKIIEKRQSVAFWCNPISGHATLYWYQQILGQGPKLLIQFQNNGVVDDSQLPKDRFSAERLKGVDSTLKIQPAKLEDSAVYLCASSGGNWAEQFFGPGTRLTVL.

This sequence joins TRBV2 and TRBJ2-3, with 7 bases lining up with TRBD1. With V trimmed by 7 bases and J by 6 bases, 10 bases remained unmatched. The CDR3 is 14 amino acids. Germline values: CDR1 SNHLY, CDR2 FYNNEI. This CDR3 is CASKGAAFGDTQYF. The CDR3 DNA reads TGTGCCAGCAAGGGGGCGGCCTTCGGGGATACGCAGTATTTT.

V gene TRBV5-1 combines with J gene TRBJ1-2, with D hard to call. Per the germline V gene, CDR1 is SGHRS and CDR2 is YFSETQ. The CDR3 runs to 14 residues. Trimming cost V 3 bases and J 4 bases, with 13 bases left between them. The CDR3 protein is CASSSSTSLYGYTF. The CDR3 nucleotides read TGCGCCAGCAGCTCCTCGACAAGCCTCTATGGCTACACCTTC.

The chain uses TRBV27 and TRBJ1-1; 7 positions match TRBD1. This CDR3 is built from 14 residues. Trimming removed 6 bases from V and 0 bases from J; junction bases left unmatched: 4. Germline CDR1 and CDR2: MNHEY and SMNVEV (reference sequence). The CDR3 sequence is CASRRQGMNTEAFF. CDR3 nucleotides: TGTGCCAGCAGACGACAGGGTATGAACACTGAAGCTTTCTTT.

The sample holds one count of this clone. The J gene is TRBJ1-5, the V gene TRBV5-6; D is ambiguous. The length of the CDR3 is 11 residues. V was shortened by 6 bases and J by 4 bases, with 5 bases between the two germline ends. The germline V gene encodes CDR1 SGHDT and CDR2 YYEEEE. The CDR3 bases are TGTGCCAGCACCCTTAATCAGCCCCAGCATTTT. Amino acid sequence: CASTLNQPQHF.

The chain couples TRBV28 to TRBJ2-3; 7 nucleotides match TRBD2. The trim removed 5 bases at V and 7 bases at J, leaving 9 bases unmatched. This CDR3 has 14 residues. CDR1 is MDHEN and CDR2 is SYDVKM in the germline V gene. The CDR3 sequence: CASSLTSVDNTQYF. CDR3 coding DNA: TGTGCCAGCAGTCTAACTAGCGTCGATAATACGCAGTATTTT.

V gene TRBV28 combines with J gene TRBJ1-2; D gene unclear. The CDR3 covers 12 residues. Trimming removed 6 bases at V and 5 bases at J, with 10 bases between. Germline lookup yields CDR1 MDHEN and CDR2 SYDVKM. CDR3 DNA: TGTGCCAGCAGGGGCCTCCCATATGGCTACACCTTC. Encoded protein: CASRGLPYGYTF.

V is TRBV15 and J is TRBJ2-7; perhaps TRBD1 as D (5 bases). V lost 4 bases, J lost 6 bases, and 16 bases lay in between. This CDR3 is built from 14 residues. The germline V gene encodes CDR1 LNHNV and CDR2 YYDKDF (reference sequence). CDR3 nucleotide sequence: TGTGCCACCAGCATTAGAGTGGCAGGGCGCGAGCAGTACTTC. Protein product: CATSIRVAGREQYF.

The chain carries TRBV11-1 and TRBJ2-1; D is possibly TRBD2 (6 bases). The CDR3 loop spans 16 amino acids. V lost 2 bases and J lost 4, with 15 bases in between. Germline CDR1 reads SGHAT; CDR2 reads FQDESV (reference sequence). The CDR3, as DNA: TGTGCCAGCAGCTTACGGTCCTTAGCGGAGTACAATGAGCAGTTCTTC. Encoded protein: CASSLRSLAEYNEQFF.

The DNA for the CDR3 is TGTGCCAGTAGTATTGAAGCGGGATCCTCCTACAATGAGCAGTTCTTC. Translating it yields CASSIEAGSSYNEQFF. The chain is built from TRBV19 and TRBJ2-1; 7 bases are shared with TRBD2. The CDR3 consists of 16 residues. CDR1 is LNHDA, CDR2 SQIVND, per germline (reference sequence). After removal of 3 bases from V and 0 bases from J, the junction contained 5 bases not matched to a gene.

The rearrangement joins TRBV4-1 to TRBJ2-7; weak D call: TRBD2 (6 bases). CDR1 and CDR2 from the germline V gene are MGHRA and YSYEKL. The CDR3 consists of 19 residues. Trimming cost V 0 bases and J 3 bases, with 24 bases left between them. The CDR3, as DNA: TGCGCCAGCAGCCAAGAAAGGGGACTCACTAATTTTGGAGACTACGAGCAGTACTTC. This encodes CASSQERGLTNFGDYEQYF.